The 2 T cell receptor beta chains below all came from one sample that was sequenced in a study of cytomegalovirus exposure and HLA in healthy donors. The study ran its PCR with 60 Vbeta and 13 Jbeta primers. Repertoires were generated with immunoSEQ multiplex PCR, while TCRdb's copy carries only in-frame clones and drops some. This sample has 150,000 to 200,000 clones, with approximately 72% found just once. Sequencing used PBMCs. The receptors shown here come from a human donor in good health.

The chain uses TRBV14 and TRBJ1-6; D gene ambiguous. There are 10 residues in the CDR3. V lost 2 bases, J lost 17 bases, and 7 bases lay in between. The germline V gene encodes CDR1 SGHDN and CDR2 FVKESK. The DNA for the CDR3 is TGTGCCAGCAGCCAACCTCTCTTCCACTTT. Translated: CASSQPLFHF.

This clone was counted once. CDR3 nucleotides: TGTGCCAGCACCCATGGAACAGGAGCGAACACCGGGGAGCTGTTTTTT. Translated, it gives CASTHGTGANTGELFF. The genes are TRBV27 and TRBJ2-2; D perhaps matches TRBD1 (5 bases). This CDR3 has 16 residues. Germline lookup yields CDR1 MNHEY and CDR2 SMNVEV (reference sequence). Trimming left V 7 bases short and J 0 bases short, with 15 bases between.